This T cell receptor beta chain was sequenced for a study of vaccination and CD4 T cells after COVID-19 (dated by TCRdb to the early 2020s). Looking at the study overall: SARS-CoV-2 positivity had been established in the convalescent patients by nasal swab PCR, and mild disease was recorded in several of these patients and severe disease in one. In the convalescent cohort there were six males and four females, among whom were two Hispanic individuals, seven Caucasians, two Asians and one multiracial person. Each participant got two doses of either the Pfizer-BioNTech BNT162b2 vaccine (n=8) or the Moderna mRNA-1273 vaccine (n=2). Post-COVID blood samples from convalescent patients were collected a median of around 110 days after diagnosis, with a range of 35 to 161 days. Post-vaccine blood samples were collected a median of around 2.5 months after the second vaccine dose, ranging from roughly 14 to 241 days. The cultures were stimulated with overlapping spike peptide pools from SARS-CoV-2 and from the common cold coronaviruses HCoV-NL63, HCoV-OC43 and HCoV-229E. In control cultures, a CEFX viral epitope pool was used as positive control, an HIV-1 Nef peptide pool was used as negative control, or no peptide was added. The spike-specific CD4+ TCR repertoire was compared before and after mRNA vaccination in under 11 COVID-19 convalescent patients and a handful of infection-naive healthy vaccine recipients.

The treatment or condition tag for this specimen amounts to: roughly 11-day PBMC culture with coronavirus spike peptide pools or control peptides (ViraFEST assay). The ViraFEST assay was used in the study, in which antigen-specific T cells were expanded with peptide pools and expanded clonotypes were subsequently identified by TCR sequencing. The convalescent patients' positive SARS-CoV-2 PCR tests were from March to December 2020, which was before the Alpha, Beta and Delta variants emerged in the United States. Approximately 1.8 million PBMCs per well were cultured in IMDM with 5% human AB serum and roughly 9.3 IU/ml IL-2, plus 10 ug/ml peptide pools. On days 3 and 7, half of the culture medium was replaced with fresh IL-2-containing medium. After approximately eleven days of culture, CD4+ T cells were isolated by negative selection with the EasySep CD4+ T cell isolation kit. PBMCs were separated from whole blood using Ficoll-Paque Plus gradient centrifugation and then either used fresh or cryopreserved at -140C. Each culture condition was generally run in triplicate wells.

The library was made by PCR. TCR sequencing of DNA from cultured CD4+ T cells used the Oncomine TCR Beta short-read assay at the Johns Hopkins FTIC core. The QIAamp micro DNA kit was used to extract genomic DNA from the cultured CD4+ T cells. Oncomine TCR Beta libraries from cultured CD4+ T cells were pooled with unique dual indexes and sequenced on an Illumina iSeq 100. For the original study's pipeline: Non-productive sequences were filtered out, and CDR3s that did not start with C, did not end with F or W, or were shorter than 7 amino acids were discarded. Antigen-specific clonotypes were identified with the MANAFEST web application by comparing peptide-stimulated wells with reference and other culture wells. Positive clones required FDR below 0.05, an odds ratio above 5, and productive frequency above 0.1% in at least two of three replicate wells. Cross-reactive clonotypes were defined as significantly expanded in both SARS-CoV-2 spike wells and at least one common cold coronavirus spike condition. CDR3 homology was assessed with Levenshtein distances (stringdist) and unrooted phylogenetic trees (ape) in R version 3.6.1. The raw public data were reprocessed by TCRdb itself: fastp quality trimming at Q25, MiXCR clonotype calling, in-frame beta chains only. Every entry covers one CDR3 protein and lists the most common genes and DNA from its rows. The V and J calls and clone size are TCRdb's, not the authors'. Recorded for this sample are fewer than 18,000 distinct CDR3 sequences; approximately 53% of them occurred a single time. Approximately 10% of the sample comes from the top ten.

Concerning this clonotype: Its binding antigen is unknown. No base-level quality is on record; no much larger clone is a single base apart.

Overall study outcomes, separate from this receptor: Nearly all vaccine-specific clones in convalescent patients (304 of 307) were mono-reactive for SARS-CoV-2 spike rather than cross-reactive with common cold coronaviruses. The median number of SARS-CoV-2-reactive clonotypes rose from fewer than 25 after infection to roughly 40 after vaccination, but the change was not significant. Among the post-vaccine SARS-CoV-2-reactive clones in convalescent patients, a median approximately 90% showed up only after vaccination, which suggests vaccine-specific priming. The number of convalescent patients in the study was relatively small, and the study did not examine early timepoints following natural infection.

This clonotype was obtained from a human donor who had recovered from COVID-19. The sample was CD4+ T cells from blood, cultured in vitro.

The DNA sequence follows: TGTGCCAGCAGGCGTTACGGGACTAGCGAAGAGACCCAGTACTTC. It codes for CASRRYGTSEETQYF. The chain was built from TRBV27 and TRBJ2-5; 10 middle bases align to TRBD2. According to the germline V gene (reference sequence), CDR1 reads MNHEY and CDR2 reads SMNVEV. Trimming removed 6 bases from V and 3 bases from J; the gene matches leave 7 bases unexplained. Spanning cysteine to phenylalanine, the CDR3 consists of 15 amino acids. This entry keeps only the CDR3 DNA: 45 bases, framed from base 1.